What follows is one T cell receptor (beta chain) and its context. The data were obtained in a study of cytomegalovirus exposure and HLA in healthy donors. Germline V gene lookup returns CDR1 SQVTM and CDR2 ANQGSEA. Trimming left V 8 bases short and J 4 bases short, with 20 bases between. The CDR3 consists of 14 residues. 60 Vbeta and 13 Jbeta primers were used in PCR. The repertoire was sequenced with immunoSEQ multiplex PCR; TCRdb's copy has only in-frame clones and lacks some. The sample holds 150,000 to 200,000 clones; 65% to 85% are singletons and the top ten take 1.2%. The source is a boy aged 2 to 10 in good health and CMV-seronegative. The sample was PBMCs. The chain recombines TRBV29-1 with TRBJ1-1; the D gene is possibly TRBD1 (5 bases). This CDR3 is CSSEAGIGVTEAFF. The CDR3 region has the DNA TGCAGCTCCGAAGCAGGGATTGGAGTCACTGAAGCTTTCTTT.